The clone carrying this TCR beta chain was seen repeatedly, ten times or more. What it recognizes is unknown. cDNA synthesis used the whole RNA isolate, giving expressed TCRB sequences. Using immunoSEQ multiplex PCR, the repertoire was profiled, and TCRdb retains in-frame clones only, with some absent. The sample lists 200,000 to 250,000 clones, around a quarter occurring once. This sample was included in a study of beta chain features in type 1 diabetes. The study's findings and limits: When VDJ junctions were examined, type 1 diabetes patients showed fewer insertions and more deletions.

Deletions cut 6 bases from V and 2 bases from J, with 18 bases between. Per the germline V gene, CDR1 is MDHEN and CDR2 is SYDVKM. CDR3 length equals 16 residues. This rearrangement joins TRBV28 to TRBJ2-3; D assignment may be TRBD1 or TRBD2 (5 bases each). The sequenced sample consisted of central memory CD4+ T cells from blood. The receptor's source is a man aged 25-45 years in good health. The CDR3 region has the DNA TGTGCCAGCAGCCCCTGGGGACGGGGAACCACAGATACGCAGTATTTT. Protein sequence: CASSPWGRGTTDTQYF.